The 20 T cell receptor beta chains presented below share a single source sample, sequenced in a study of T cell repertoires in aging, cancer and after chemotherapy. TCR beta rearrangements were amplified from peripheral blood genomic DNA. Rearranged V-D-J TRB sequences were amplified with a mixed TRB-A/B primer pool. TCRdb used MiXCR to reprocess the multiplex PCR reads, holding one entry per CDR3 protein. The sample yields about 4,100 distinct CDR3 sequences, roughly 23% seen once. The sequencing sample was made of blood. These receptors all stem from a human donor with a solid tumor.

This clonotype is labeled as medium-sized (0.01 to 0.1%). The chain recombines TRBV24-1 with TRBJ2-3; TRBD2 aligns across 8 bases. The CDR3 covers 15 residues. The germline gives CDR1 KGHDR, CDR2 SFDVKD. J lost 2 bases, V lost 5 bases, and 5 bases had no gene match. The CDR3: CATSVAGGLTDTQYF. DNA for the CDR3: TGTGCCACCAGTGTTGCGGGAGGACTCACAGATACGCAGTATTTT.

This clonotype qualifies as large. The rearrangement links TRBV29-1 to TRBJ2-3, with 8 bases lining up with TRBD1. The CDR3 totals 15 residues. Germline CDR1 and CDR2: SQVTM and ANQGSEA. V lost 4 bases to trimming and J lost 2 bases; unmatched junction nucleotides: 8. CDR3: CSVAPSGQATDTQYF. The CDR3 region has the DNA TGCAGCGTTGCCCCTTCGGGACAGGCCACAGATACGCAGTATTTT.

This clonotype is labeled as medium-sized (0.01 to 0.1%). This chain connects TRBV29-1 to TRBJ1-2; TRBD1 might be the D (5 bases). Trimming shortened V by 4 bases and J by 4 bases, and 13 bases separated the two germline ends. CDR1 and CDR2 (germline): SQVTM, ANQGSEA. The CDR3 runs 13 residues. CDR3 residues: CSVARGIGYGYTF. The CDR3 DNA reads TGCAGCGTTGCTAGGGGCATCGGCTATGGCTACACCTTC.

This clonotype is large within its sample. The V call is TRBV6-5, the J call TRBJ1-4, with D hard to call. V shed 0 bases and J shed 14 bases, with 10 bases lying between them. Germline V CDR1 and CDR2: MNHEY, SVGAGI. This CDR3 is built from 12 residues. CDR3 in DNA: TGTGCCAGCAGTTACTCGGGGTCTGGGCTGTTTTTT. It specifies CASSYSGSGLFF.

The chain combines TRBV29-1 with TRBJ2-5; 9 nucleotides line up with TRBD1. V shed 6 bases, J shed 5 bases, and the junction held 1 base outside the gene matches. CDR1 is SQVTM, CDR2 ANQGSEA, per germline. The CDR3 runs to 11 residues. Written as DNA, the CDR3 is TGCAGCGTACAGGGGGCGGAGACCCAGTACTTC. Protein product: CSVQGAETQYF.

V and J are TRBV27 and TRBJ1-1; D possibly corresponds to TRBD1 (5 bases). CDR3 length: 16 amino acids. V was pared by 6 bases and J by 2 bases, with 19 bases between. CDR1 MNHEY and CDR2 SMNVEV come from the germline V gene (reference sequence). The chain's CDR3 is CASRTNGVGGNTEAFF. CDR3 coding DNA: TGTGCCAGCAGGACTAACGGGGTCGGGGGAAACACTGAAGCTTTCTTT.

In its sample, this clonotype ranks as medium-sized. The chain is built from TRBV5-3 and TRBJ2-2; D may be TRBD1 (6 bases). TRBV5-3 is filed as an ORF, its function uncertain. The CDR3 is 15 residues long. Between the trimmed V and J ends, which lost 2 bases and 3 bases, there was a span of 11 bases. CDR3 amino acids: CARSFPRTDTGELFF. As DNA, the CDR3 is TGTGCCAGAAGCTTCCCACGGACAGACACCGGGGAGCTGTTTTTT.

The CDR3 DNA reads as TGTGCCAGTACCACGGGGGGCGGGAGGGCCGACTACGAGCAGTACTTC. Its protein product is CASTTGGGRADYEQYF. V is TRBV19 and J is TRBJ2-7, with 9 positions matching TRBD2. CDR1 and CDR2 (germline): LNHDA, SQIVND (reference sequence). The trim removed 7 bases at V and 3 bases at J, leaving 13 bases unmatched. This CDR3 is 16 amino acids long. Using reference TRBV19 and TRBJ2-7 for the parts outside the CDR3, the full variable domain is DGGITQSPKYLFRKEGQNVTLSCEQNLNHDAMYWYRQDPGQGLRLIYYSQIVNDFQKGDIAEGYSVSREKKESFPLTVTSAQKNPTAFYLCASTTGGGRADYEQYFGPGTRLTVT.

This clonotype is categorized as medium-sized. The CDR3 nucleotides read TGTGCCTGGAGGTGGCCCGGGGTCCCCCGTGAAGCTTTCTTT. Its protein product is CAWRWPGVPREAFF. This chain uses TRBV30 with TRBJ1-1; D ambiguous. CDR1 is GTSNPN and CDR2 is SVGIG in the germline V gene (reference sequence). Trimming took 3 bases from V and 7 from J, leaving 18 bases between them. The CDR3 sequence is 14 residues long.

A note on this clonotype: The DNA is omitted, as the CDR3 cannot be located on it reliably, and the CDR3 follows TCRdb's listing. The V call is TRBV30, the J call TRBJ2-6; whether TRBD1, the table's D call, matches the DNA was not checked. CDR1 and CDR2 from the germline V gene are GTSNPN and SVGIG (reference sequence). The CDR3 adds up to 17 amino acids, both ends counted. CDR3 protein: CAWSVATGGGIWLHLRF.

This clonotype is judged medium-sized (0.01 to 0.1%). The chain employs TRBV6-5 and TRBJ2-2; D might be TRBD2 (6 bases). There are 18 residues in the CDR3. The V gene lost 2 bases and the J gene lost 7 bases, with 23 bases spanning the gap. Germline V gene data show CDR1 as MNHEY and CDR2 as SVGAGI. CDR3 in DNA: TGTGCCAGCAGTTACGACGTGAGGGTCGGGAGAAGGGGCGGGGAGCTGTTTTTT. Translation gives CASSYDVRVGRRGGELFF.

This clonotype is judged large. The chain has TRBV6-4 and TRBJ2-1; no definite D call. CDR3 size: 13 residues. The ends were cut back, 3 bases at V and 9 bases at J, with 12 bases in the middle. Germline V gives CDR1 MRHNA, CDR2 SNTAGT. CDR3 residues: CASSDYPHSEQFF. CDR3 DNA sequence: TGTGCCAGCAGTGATTACCCCCATAGTGAGCAGTTCTTC.

This clonotype came up a few times. This sequence joins TRBV7-9 and TRBJ2-1; TRBD1 is a possible D gene (7 bases). V shed 5 bases and J shed 2 bases, with 22 bases lying between them. The CDR3 runs to 18 residues. Looked up from germline, CDR1 is SEHNR and CDR2 is FQNEAQ (reference sequence). The CDR3 DNA sequence: TGTGCCAGCAGCGCGCAGGGGGGACTTTCCACAACCTACAATGAGCAGTTCTTC. Amino acids: CASSAQGGLSTTYNEQFF.

J is TRBJ1-4 and V is TRBV5-1; 8 bases agree with TRBD1. In germline, CDR1 is SGHRS, CDR2 YFSETQ. V shed 4 bases, J shed 8 bases, and the junction held 7 bases outside the gene matches. CDR3 size: 14 residues. CDR3 amino acids: CASSPKTGEEKLFF. The CDR3 DNA follows: TGCGCCAGCAGCCCTAAGACAGGGGAAGAAAAACTGTTTTTT.

This clonotype is labeled medium-sized (0.01 to 0.1%). The rearrangement joins TRBV5-5 to TRBJ2-3; 8 bases are shared with TRBD1. V dropped 6 bases and J dropped 3; count of bases not matched to a gene: 12. The CDR3 runs to 16 residues. Germline V gene lookup returns CDR1 SGHKS and CDR2 YYEKEE (reference sequence). CDR3 coding DNA: TGTGCCAGCACCTCATCCTCAGGGGGCGCAACAGATACGCAGTATTTT. Its protein is CASTSSSGGATDTQYF.

This clonotype is medium-sized by share. The V gene is TRBV6-5, the J gene TRBJ1-2; 11 nucleotides agree with TRBD1. V trimming: 6 bases; J trimming: 3 bases; junction bases outside the gene matches: 3. Looked up from germline, CDR1 is MNHEY and CDR2 is SVGAGI. The CDR3 sequence is 14 residues long. The CDR3 nucleotides read TGTGCCAGCAGGCCGGGACAGGGGGACTATGGCTACACCTTC. Translated, it gives CASRPGQGDYGYTF.

This clonotype is medium-sized by share. CDR3 protein: CAWRTAGGASYEQYF. The CDR3, as DNA: TGTGCCTGGAGGACAGCAGGGGGCGCCTCCTACGAGCAGTACTTC. The J gene is TRBJ2-7, the V gene TRBV30, with 8 positions matching TRBD1. Unmatched junction bases numbered 7, after V lost 3 bases and J lost 0 bases. Germline values: CDR1 GTSNPN, CDR2 SVGIG (reference sequence). This CDR3 spans 15 amino acids. The variable domain in full, with the rest retrieved from reference TRBV30 and TRBJ2-7, is SQTIHQWPATLVQPVGSPLSLECTVEGTSNPNLYWYRQAAGRGLQLLFYSVGIGQISSEVPQNLSASRPQDRQFILSSKKLLLSDSGFYLCAWRTAGGASYEQYFGPGTRLTVT.

As concerns this clonotype: One junction end does not reproduce the germline sequence, and a read error may be involved. CDR3 region: CDSSLGSDTQYF. The CDR3 DNA reads TGCGACAGCAGCTTGGGATCAGATACGCAGTATTTT. The V gene is TRBV5-1, the J gene TRBJ2-3; D not certain. Germline V lookup: CDR1 SGHRS, CDR2 YFSETQ. This CDR3 contains 12 residues.

The chain's CDR3 is CASSSGTPNTQYF. In DNA form, the CDR3 reads TGCGCCAGCAGCTCAGGGACACCAAATACGCAGTATTTT. The rearrangement links TRBV5-1 to TRBJ2-3; D perhaps matches TRBD1 (6 bases). CDR3 size: 13 residues. The germline V gene has CDR1 SGHRS and CDR2 YFSETQ. V lost 3 bases and J lost 7, with 12 bases in between.

This clonotype has more than one count but fewer than ten. Here the CDR3 reads CASRQGAETGELFF. CDR3 DNA sequence: TGTGCCAGCAGGCAGGGGGCTGAGACCGGGGAGCTGTTTTTT. The chain employs TRBV6-4 and TRBJ2-2; 8 positions agree with TRBD1. The CDR3 has 14 residues. J lost 5 bases, V lost 6 bases, and 5 bases had no gene match. The germline CDR1 and CDR2 sequences are MRHNA and SNTAGT.